These 23 T cell receptor beta chains came from one sample sequenced in a study of T cells in Graves' hyperthyroidism and ophthalmopathy. RNA transcripts yielded amplified TCR beta CDR3 regions. A set of HTBI primers served as the primers for a first-round RT-PCR of the TCR CDR3. TCRdb fed the multiplex PCR reads into MiXCR, producing one record per CDR3 protein. The sample lists some 420,000 distinct CDR3 sequences; roughly 15% were seen once. The sample taken for sequencing was blood. Receptor source: a woman aged 18-29 years with Graves' hyperthyroidism.

In this sample, this clonotype turned up many times. The chain carries TRBV11-2 and TRBJ2-1; the match to TRBD2 covers 9 bases. Per germline, CDR1 SGHAT and CDR2 FQNNGV. Trimming at V came to 4 bases and at J to 6 bases, leaving 13 bases not matched to a gene. The CDR3 extends over 17 amino acids. The CDR3 region is CASSSWSAGGDSNEQFF. CDR3 DNA sequence: TGTGCCAGCAGCTCGTGGTCGGCGGGAGGGGATAGCAATGAGCAGTTCTTC.

This clonotype was seen a few times. The J gene is TRBJ1-4, the V gene TRBV15, with TRBD1 matching over 8 bases. Per the germline V gene, CDR1 is LNHNV and CDR2 is YYDKDF (reference sequence). With 1 base clipped from V and 7 bases from J, the junction kept 8 bases outside the gene matches. This CDR3 is built from 16 residues. The CDR3 region is CATSRGSGTGGEKLFF. CDR3 coding DNA: TGTGCCACCAGCAGAGGCAGCGGGACAGGAGGTGAAAAACTGTTTTTT.

In its sample, this clonotype was seen many times. The rearrangement joins TRBV12-3 or TRBV12-4 to TRBJ2-7, with D maybe TRBD1 (6 bases). V was clipped by 1 base and J by 4 bases, with 14 bases between them. The CDR3 totals 15 residues. The CDR3 protein is CASSLVGHGNYEQYF. CDR3 DNA: TGTGCCAGCAGTTTAGTGGGACACGGAAATTACGAGCAGTACTTC.

The chain joins TRBV28 to TRBJ2-1, with a possible D match to TRBD1 (7 bases). CDR3 size: 14 residues. V shed 3 bases and J shed 6 bases, with 12 bases lying between them. CDR1 is MDHEN, CDR2 SYDVKM, per germline. The CDR3 sequence is CASSFRGEINEQFF. CDR3 bases: TGTGCCAGCAGTTTCAGGGGGGAAATCAATGAGCAGTTCTTC.

This clonotype has ten or more counts. The chain links TRBV27 to TRBJ2-7, with D perhaps matching TRBD1 (6 bases). CDR1 and CDR2 (germline): MNHEY, SMNVEV (reference sequence). Trimming took 2 bases from V and 5 from J, leaving 10 bases between them. CDR3 size: 13 residues. The CDR3 protein is CASSLQQGNEQYF. CDR3 bases: TGTGCCAGCAGTTTACAACAGGGCAACGAGCAGTACTTC.

This clonotype was picked up many times. CDR3: CASSLGSSGANVLTF. The CDR3 DNA follows: TGTGCCAGCAGCCTCGGGAGCTCTGGGGCCAACGTCCTGACTTTC. The V call is TRBV12-3 or TRBV12-4, the J call TRBJ2-6; maybe TRBD2 (6 bases). The CDR3 sequence is 15 residues long. The V end was cut by 6 bases, the J end by 0 bases, with 9 bases between.

This clonotype was picked up many times. The chain recombines TRBV11-1 with TRBJ2-6; D remains unclear. Looked up from germline, CDR1 is SGHAT and CDR2 is FQDESV (reference sequence). The V and J ends lost 3 bases and 0 bases respectively, with 9 bases between them. CDR3 length: 16 residues. The CDR3 nucleotides are TGTGCCAGCAGCTTTGAAAAGCCCTCTGGGGCCAACGTCCTGACTTTC. Translated, it gives CASSFEKPSGANVLTF.

The V and J genes are TRBV19 and TRBJ2-1; D call uncertain. The CDR3 is 16 residues long. V lost 1 base and J 0 bases, leaving 10 bases between the germline ends. Germline CDR1 and CDR2: LNHDA and SQIVND (reference sequence). CDR3 DNA sequence: TGTGCCAGTAGTATAGGGCGCCGACCCTCCTACAATGAGCAGTTCTTC. Translated: CASSIGRRPSYNEQFF. Using reference TRBV19 and TRBJ2-1 for the parts outside the CDR3, the full variable domain is DGGITQSPKYLFRKEGQNVTLSCEQNLNHDAMYWYRQDPGQGLRLIYYSQIVNDFQKGDIAEGYSVSREKKESFPLTVTSAQKNPTAFYLCASSIGRRPSYNEQFFGPGTRLTVL.

This clonotype appeared many times. The rearrangement joins TRBV15 to TRBJ1-1, with a weak D call TRBD1 (5 bases). Germline V gene sequence: CDR1 LNHNV, CDR2 YYDKDF (reference sequence). V was shortened by 0 bases and J by 2 bases, with 13 bases between the two germline ends. The CDR3 is 16 residues long. The CDR3 sequence is CATSRDPDTRNTEAFF. The CDR3 DNA is TGTGCCACCAGCAGAGATCCGGACACCAGAAACACTGAAGCTTTCTTT.

The table lists this clonotype with many counts. J is TRBJ2-1 and V is TRBV10-3; 16 bases map to TRBD2. This CDR3 region has 16 residues. The germline V gene has CDR1 ENHRY and CDR2 SYGVKD. The trim removed 3 bases at V and 6 bases at J, leaving 2 bases unmatched. The CDR3 is CAISDGTSGRVNEQFF. The CDR3 DNA reads as TGTGCCATCAGTGACGGGACTAGCGGGAGGGTCAATGAGCAGTTCTTC.

This clonotype was counted many times. The rearrangement uses TRBV28 and TRBJ2-7; TRBD2 matches at 8 bases. Germline loops: CDR1 MDHEN, CDR2 SYDVKM. The CDR3 loop spans 15 amino acids. V lost 5 bases to trimming and J lost 0 bases; unmatched junction nucleotides: 6. The CDR3 nucleotides read TGTGCCAGCAGTCGGCCGGGACTAGGCTCCTACGAGCAGTACTTC. This translates into CASSRPGLGSYEQYF.

This clonotype was seen ten or more times. This chain connects TRBV2 to TRBJ2-7; 7 positions match TRBD2. The CDR3 is 16 amino acids. Unmatched junction bases numbered 11, after V lost 6 bases and J lost 0 bases. The V gene's germline CDR1 is SNHLY and CDR2 FYNNEI. DNA of the CDR3: TGTGCCAGCAGCGTCGGGGTAGCGGGCTACTCCTACGAGCAGTACTTC. Translated: CASSVGVAGYSYEQYF.

This clonotype showed up many times. The V and J genes are TRBV20-1 and TRBJ2-5, with 14 bases that match TRBD2. Trimming took 3 bases from V and 7 from J; bases not matched to a gene: 4. CDR3 length: 14 residues. Per germline, CDR1 DFQATT and CDR2 SNEGSKA (reference sequence). In DNA form, the CDR3 reads TGCAGTGCTAGGGGACTAGCGGGAGCGGGGACCCAGTACTTC. Translating it yields CSARGLAGAGTQYF.

This clonotype was observed many times. V and J are TRBV5-1 and TRBJ2-1; TRBD2 matches at 9 bases. The CDR3 sequence is 15 residues long. Germline V gives CDR1 SGHRS, CDR2 YFSETQ. The V gene end was trimmed by 4 bases and the J gene end by 4 bases; junction bases not matched to a gene: 6. The CDR3 is CASSGAGGGYNEQFF. The CDR3 bases are TGCGCCAGCAGCGGAGCGGGAGGAGGATACAATGAGCAGTTCTTC.

This clonotype was recorded many times. The rearrangement uses TRBV12-3 or TRBV12-4 and TRBJ2-2; D unresolved. This CDR3 region has 14 residues. The ends were cut back, 3 bases at V and 4 bases at J, with 9 bases in the middle. The CDR3 reads CASSFYLRTGELFF. The DNA for the CDR3 is TGTGCCAGCAGTTTTTATCTCCGCACCGGGGAGCTGTTTTTT.

In its sample, this clonotype was seen many times. The chain joins TRBV27 to TRBJ2-2; no clear D gene. Germline assignment: CDR1 MNHEY and CDR2 SMNVEV (reference sequence). The CDR3 is made up of 14 amino acids. V lost 3 bases, J lost 4 bases, and 9 bases lay in between. The CDR3: CASSFMVVTGELFF. In DNA, the CDR3 is TGTGCCAGCAGTTTCATGGTCGTCACCGGGGAGCTGTTTTTT.

This clonotype turned up a few times. The chain recombines TRBV28 with TRBJ1-3; D might be TRBD1 (6 bases). There are 14 residues in the CDR3. Germline-derived CDR1 and CDR2 are MDHEN and SYDVKM. V gave up 5 bases and J gave up 6 bases, with 14 bases separating them. For the CDR3, the DNA is TGTGCCAGCAGTATAGGGACACTTCAAAACACCATATATTTT. It is translated as CASSIGTLQNTIYF. Combining the CDR3 with reference TRBV28 and TRBJ1-3 gives the whole variable domain DVKVTQSSRYLVKRTGEKVFLECVQDMDHENMFWYRQDPGLGLRLIYFSYDVKMKEKGDIPEGYSVSREKKERFSLILESASTNQTSMYLCASSIGTLQNTIYFGEGSWLTVV.

This chain joins TRBV27 and TRBJ1-1; weak D call: TRBD1 (5 bases). In germline, CDR1 is MNHEY, CDR2 SMNVEV (reference sequence). The V and J ends lost 2 bases and 0 bases respectively, with 13 bases between them. The CDR3 covers 16 residues. DNA of the CDR3: TGTGCCAGCAGTTTAAGGGGCGCGGTCATGAACACTGAAGCTTTCTTT. It translates to CASSLRGAVMNTEAFF.

This clonotype was recorded at least ten times. The V call is TRBV5-1, the J call TRBJ1-1; 10 bases are a match to TRBD1. V lost 5 bases to trimming and J lost 3 bases; unmatched junction nucleotides: 7. CDR3 length equals 15 residues. Germline-derived CDR1 and CDR2 are SGHRS and YFSETQ. The CDR3 coding sequence is TGCGCCAGCAGACGGGACAGGGGACAGGACACTGAAGCTTTCTTT. Translation: CASRRDRGQDTEAFF.

This clonotype was seen at least ten times. The rearrangement links TRBV28 to TRBJ2-7, with TRBD2 matching 10 bases. In germline, CDR1 is MDHEN, CDR2 SYDVKM. V lost 4 bases and J lost 5; bases outside the gene matches: 5. The CDR3 totals 14 residues. The CDR3 spells CASSSSGSTNEQYF. The CDR3 bases are TGTGCCAGCAGTTCTAGCGGGAGTACTAACGAGCAGTACTTC.

This clonotype was detected ten times or more. V is TRBV7-9 and J is TRBJ2-2; no reliable D call. Germline CDR1 and CDR2: SEHNR and FQNEAQ (reference sequence). This CDR3 contains 14 residues. V was shortened by 6 bases and J by 5 bases, with 13 bases between the two germline ends. The CDR3 loop reads CASRTESGTGELFF. The CDR3 DNA is TGTGCCAGCAGAACCGAGTCAGGAACCGGGGAGCTGTTTTTT.

The rearrangement joins TRBV19 to TRBJ2-2, with TRBD1 matching 8 bases. The CDR3 is 16 residues long. In germline, CDR1 is LNHDA, CDR2 SQIVND (reference sequence). Trimming took 3 bases from V and 4 from J; bases not matched to a gene: 7. Here the CDR3 DNA reads TGTGCCAGTAGTATCAGGGGCAGGGGGCCCACCGGGGAGCTGTTTTTT. This translates into CASSIRGRGPTGELFF.

DNA for the CDR3: TGTGCCAGCAGTTCATTGGCCGCCAGCACCATATATTTT. Protein: CASSSLAASTIYF. The chain combines TRBV28 with TRBJ1-3, with D uncertain. In germline, CDR1 is MDHEN, CDR2 SYDVKM. There are 13 residues in the CDR3. Trimming took 4 bases from V and 9 from J, leaving 13 bases between them.